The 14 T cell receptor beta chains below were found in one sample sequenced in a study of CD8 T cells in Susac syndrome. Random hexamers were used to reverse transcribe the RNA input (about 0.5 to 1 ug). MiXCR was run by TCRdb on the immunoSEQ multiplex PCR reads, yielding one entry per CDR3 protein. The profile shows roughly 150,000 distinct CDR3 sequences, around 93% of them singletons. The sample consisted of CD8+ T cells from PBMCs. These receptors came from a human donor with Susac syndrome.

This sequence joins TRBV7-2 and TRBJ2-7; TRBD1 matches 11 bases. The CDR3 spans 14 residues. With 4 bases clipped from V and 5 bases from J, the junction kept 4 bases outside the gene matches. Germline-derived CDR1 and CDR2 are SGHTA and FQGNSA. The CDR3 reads CASSSGQGVHEQYF. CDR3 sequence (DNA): TGTGCCAGCAGCTCGGGACAGGGGGTCCACGAGCAGTACTTC.

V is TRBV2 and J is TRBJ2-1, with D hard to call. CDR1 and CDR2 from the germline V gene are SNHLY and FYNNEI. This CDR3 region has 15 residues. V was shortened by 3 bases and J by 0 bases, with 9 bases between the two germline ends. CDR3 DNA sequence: TGTGCCAGCAGTGATGGGGAAAGCTCCTACAATGAGCAGTTCTTC. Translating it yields CASSDGESSYNEQFF.

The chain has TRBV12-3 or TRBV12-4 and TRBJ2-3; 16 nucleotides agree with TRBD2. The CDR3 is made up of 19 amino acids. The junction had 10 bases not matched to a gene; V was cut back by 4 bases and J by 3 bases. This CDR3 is CASSSSGLAGGPLTDTQYF. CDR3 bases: TGTGCCAGCAGTTCATCGGGACTAGCGGGAGGGCCGTTGACAGATACGCAGTATTTT.

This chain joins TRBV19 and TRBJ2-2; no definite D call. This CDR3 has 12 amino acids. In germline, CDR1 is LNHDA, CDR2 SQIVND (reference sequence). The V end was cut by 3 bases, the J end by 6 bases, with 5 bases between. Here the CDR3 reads CASSMGPGELFF. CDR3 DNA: TGTGCCAGTAGTATGGGTCCCGGGGAGCTGTTTTTT.

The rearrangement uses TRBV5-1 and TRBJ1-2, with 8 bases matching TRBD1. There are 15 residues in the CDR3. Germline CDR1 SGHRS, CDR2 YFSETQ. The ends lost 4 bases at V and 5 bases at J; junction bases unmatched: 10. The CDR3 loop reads CASSTGQGDLYGYTF. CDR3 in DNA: TGCGCCAGCAGCACCGGACAGGGAGACTTGTATGGCTACACCTTC.

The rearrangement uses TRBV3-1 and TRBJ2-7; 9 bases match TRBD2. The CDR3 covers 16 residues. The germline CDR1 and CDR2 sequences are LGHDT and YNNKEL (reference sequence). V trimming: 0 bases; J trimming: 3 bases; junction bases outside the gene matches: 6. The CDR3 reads CASSQDSLAGSYEQYF. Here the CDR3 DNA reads TGTGCCAGCAGCCAAGATAGCCTAGCGGGAAGCTACGAGCAGTACTTC.

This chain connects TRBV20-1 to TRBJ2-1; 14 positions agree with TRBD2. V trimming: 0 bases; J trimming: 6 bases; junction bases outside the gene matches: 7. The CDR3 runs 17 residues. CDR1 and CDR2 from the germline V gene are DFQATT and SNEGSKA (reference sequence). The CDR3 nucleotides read TGCAGTGCTAGAGATTGGAGTGGGACTAGCGGGAGCAATGAGCAGTTCTTC. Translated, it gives CSARDWSGTSGSNEQFF.

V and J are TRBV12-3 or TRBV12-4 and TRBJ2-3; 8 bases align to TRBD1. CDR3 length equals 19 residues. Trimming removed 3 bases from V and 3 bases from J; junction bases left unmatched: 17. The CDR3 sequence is CASSLEAGTGRANTDTQYF. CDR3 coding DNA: TGTGCCAGCAGTTTGGAGGCGGGGACAGGTCGCGCAAATACAGATACGCAGTATTTT.

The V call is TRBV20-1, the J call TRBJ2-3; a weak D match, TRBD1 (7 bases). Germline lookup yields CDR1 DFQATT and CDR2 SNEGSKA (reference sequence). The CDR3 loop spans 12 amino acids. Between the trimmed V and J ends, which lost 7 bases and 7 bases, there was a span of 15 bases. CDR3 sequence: CSGTPGGNTQYF. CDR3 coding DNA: TGCAGTGGAACCCCAGGGGGGAATACGCAGTATTTT.

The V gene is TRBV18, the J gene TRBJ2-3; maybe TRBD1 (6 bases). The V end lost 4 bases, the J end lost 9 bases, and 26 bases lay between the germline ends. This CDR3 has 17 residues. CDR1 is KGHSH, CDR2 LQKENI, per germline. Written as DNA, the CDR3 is TGTGCCAGCTCACGAACCCGGACCCTGCGACCCACAGGGACGCAGTATTTT. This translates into CASSRTRTLRPTGTQYF. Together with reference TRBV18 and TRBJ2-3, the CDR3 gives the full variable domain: NAGVMQNPRHLVRRRGQEARLRCSPMKGHSHVYWYRQLPEEGLKFMVYLQKENIIDESGMPKERFSAEFPKEGPSILRIQQVVRGDSAAYFCASSRTRTLRPTGTQYFGPGTRLTVL.

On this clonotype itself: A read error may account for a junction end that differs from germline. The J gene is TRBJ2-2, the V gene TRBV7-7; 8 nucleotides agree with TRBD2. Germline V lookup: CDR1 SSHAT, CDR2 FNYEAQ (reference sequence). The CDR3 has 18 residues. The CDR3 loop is CASSLVHLAGANTGELFF. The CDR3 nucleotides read TGTGCTAGCAGCTTAGTCCACCTAGCGGGTGCGAACACCGGGGAGCTGTTTTTT. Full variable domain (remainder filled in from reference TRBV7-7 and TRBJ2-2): GAGVSQSPRYKVTKRGQDVTLRCDPISSHATLYWYQQALGQGPEFLTYFNYEAQPDKSGLPSDRFSAERPEGSISTLTIQRTEQRDSAMYRCASSLVHLAGANTGELFFGEGSRLTVL.

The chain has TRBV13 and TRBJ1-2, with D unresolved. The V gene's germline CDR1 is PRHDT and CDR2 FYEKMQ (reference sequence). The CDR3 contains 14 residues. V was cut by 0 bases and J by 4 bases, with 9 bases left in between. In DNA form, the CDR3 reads TGTGCCAGCAGCTTAGGCCGCAGCCCCTATGGCTACACCTTC. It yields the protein CASSLGRSPYGYTF.

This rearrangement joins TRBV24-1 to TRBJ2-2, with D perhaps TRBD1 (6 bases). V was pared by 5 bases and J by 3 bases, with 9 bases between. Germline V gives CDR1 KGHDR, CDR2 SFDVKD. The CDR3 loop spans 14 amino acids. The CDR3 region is CATSGTAYTGELFF. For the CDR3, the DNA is TGTGCCACCAGTGGGACAGCCTACACCGGGGAGCTGTTTTTT.

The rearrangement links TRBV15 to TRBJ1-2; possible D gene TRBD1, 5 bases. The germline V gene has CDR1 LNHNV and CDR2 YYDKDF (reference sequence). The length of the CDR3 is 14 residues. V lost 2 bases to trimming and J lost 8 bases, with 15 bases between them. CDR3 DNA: TGTGCCACCAGCAGATCGACAGTCTATGTAGGCTACACCTTC. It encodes CATSRSTVYVGYTF.